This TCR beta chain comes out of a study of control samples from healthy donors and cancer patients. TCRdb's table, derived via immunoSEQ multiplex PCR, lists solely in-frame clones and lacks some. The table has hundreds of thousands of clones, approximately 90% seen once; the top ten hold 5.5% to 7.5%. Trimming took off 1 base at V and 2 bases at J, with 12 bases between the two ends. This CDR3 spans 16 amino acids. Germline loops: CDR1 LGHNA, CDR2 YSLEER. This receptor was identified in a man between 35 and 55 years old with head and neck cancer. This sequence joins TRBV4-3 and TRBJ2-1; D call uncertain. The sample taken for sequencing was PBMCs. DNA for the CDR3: TGCGCCAGCAGCCAAGTGCCGGATGGTCCCTACAATGAGCAGTTCTTC. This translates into CASSQVPDGPYNEQFF.